This record covers a single TCR beta chain. V lost 5 bases, J lost 4 bases, and 5 bases stayed unmatched. This CDR3 comprises 14 residues. CDR1 and CDR2 from the germline V gene are SEHNR and FQNEAQ (reference sequence). An equimolar mix of two oligonucleotides served as the beta constant-region primer for TRBC1 and TRBC2. Four rounds of PCR amplified the ligated cDNA using nested alpha and beta constant-region primers plus SP2. TCRdb passed the UMI-ligation and nested PCR reads through MiXCR, listing each CDR3 protein once. The sample records some 8,000 distinct CDR3 sequences, about 30% being singletons. These data originate in a study of naive and memory T cell subsets. Cells stained for CD3, CD4, CD8, CD45RA and CD27 were sorted into four subsets.

The chain is built from TRBV7-9 and TRBJ2-7, with 10 bases identical to TRBD1. The sequence derives from a human donor in good health. The sample taken for sequencing was CD8+ TEMRA cells from blood. The subset was: effector memory re-expressing CD45RA, CD45RA+ CD27-. CDR3 DNA: TGTGCCAGCAGCGTCCGGGACAGGGGTTACGAGCAGTACTTC. This translates into CASSVRDRGYEQYF.